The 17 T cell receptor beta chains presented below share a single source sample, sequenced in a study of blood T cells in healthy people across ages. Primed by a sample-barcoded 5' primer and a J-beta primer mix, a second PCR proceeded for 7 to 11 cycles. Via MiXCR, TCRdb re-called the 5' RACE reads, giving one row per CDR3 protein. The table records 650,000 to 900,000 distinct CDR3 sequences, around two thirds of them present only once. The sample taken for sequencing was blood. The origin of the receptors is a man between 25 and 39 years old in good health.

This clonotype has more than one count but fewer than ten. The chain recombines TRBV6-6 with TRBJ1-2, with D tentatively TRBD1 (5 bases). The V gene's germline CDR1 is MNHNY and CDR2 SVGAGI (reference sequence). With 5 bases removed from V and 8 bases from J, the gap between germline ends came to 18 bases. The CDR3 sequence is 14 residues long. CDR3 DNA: TGTGCCAGCAGTCCCGGGGTAGGGGTGGGAGGCTACACCTTC. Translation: CASSPGVGVGGYTF.

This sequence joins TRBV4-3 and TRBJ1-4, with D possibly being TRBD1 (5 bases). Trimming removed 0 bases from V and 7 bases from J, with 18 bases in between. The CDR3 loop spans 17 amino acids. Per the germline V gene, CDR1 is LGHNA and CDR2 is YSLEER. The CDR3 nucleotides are TGCGCCAGCAGCCAAGATACCTGGGGCGCCGTCAGTGAAAAACTGTTTTTT. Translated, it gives CASSQDTWGAVSEKLFF.

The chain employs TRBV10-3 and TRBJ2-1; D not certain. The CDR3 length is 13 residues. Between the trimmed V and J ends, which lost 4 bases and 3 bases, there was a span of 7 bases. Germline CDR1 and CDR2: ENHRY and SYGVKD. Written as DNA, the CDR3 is TGTGCCATCAGTGCCCCCAGCTACAATGAGCAGTTCTTC. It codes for CAISAPSYNEQFF.

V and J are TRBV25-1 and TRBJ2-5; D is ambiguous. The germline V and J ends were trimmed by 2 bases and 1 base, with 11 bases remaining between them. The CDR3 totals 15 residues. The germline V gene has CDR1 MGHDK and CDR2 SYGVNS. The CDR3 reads CASSERFVSQETQYF. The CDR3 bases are TGTGCCAGCAGTGAACGGTTCGTCAGCCAAGAGACCCAGTACTTC. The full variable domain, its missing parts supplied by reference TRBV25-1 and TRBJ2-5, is EADIYQTPRYLVIGTGKKITLECSQTMGHDKMYWYQQDPGMELHLIHYSYGVNSTEKGDLSSESTVSRIRTEHFPLTLESARPSHTSQYLCASSERFVSQETQYFGPGTRLLVL.

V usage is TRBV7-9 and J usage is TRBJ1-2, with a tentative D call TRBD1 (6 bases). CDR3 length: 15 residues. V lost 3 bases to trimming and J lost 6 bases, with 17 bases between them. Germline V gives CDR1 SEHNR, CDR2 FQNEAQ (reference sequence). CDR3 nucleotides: TGTGCCAGCAGCTTCGAAGGTCAACAGGGTGATGGCTACACCTTC. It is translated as CASSFEGQQGDGYTF.

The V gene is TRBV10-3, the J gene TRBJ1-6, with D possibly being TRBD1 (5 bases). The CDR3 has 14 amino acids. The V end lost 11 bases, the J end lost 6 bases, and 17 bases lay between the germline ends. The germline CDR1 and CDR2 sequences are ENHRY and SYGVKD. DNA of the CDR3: TGTGCCGCCCGAGGGCAGGGAGGTAATTCACCCCTCCACTTT. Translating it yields CAARGQGGNSPLHF.

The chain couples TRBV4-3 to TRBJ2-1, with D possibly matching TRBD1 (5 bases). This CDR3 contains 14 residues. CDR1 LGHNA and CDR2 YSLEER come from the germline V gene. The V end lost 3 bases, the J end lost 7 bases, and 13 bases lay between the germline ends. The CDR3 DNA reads TGCGCCAGCAGCCAGGGGATCAGGGTAAATGAGCAGTTCTTC. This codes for CASSQGIRVNEQFF.

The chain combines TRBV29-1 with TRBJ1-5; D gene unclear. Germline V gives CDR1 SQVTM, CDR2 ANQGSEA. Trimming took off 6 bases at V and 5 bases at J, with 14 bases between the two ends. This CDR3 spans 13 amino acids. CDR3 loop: CSVTRGLDQPQHF. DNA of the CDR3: TGCAGCGTGACACGGGGTCTGGATCAGCCCCAGCATTTT. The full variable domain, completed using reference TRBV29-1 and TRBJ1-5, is SAVISQKPSRDICQRGTSLTIQCQVDSQVTMMFWYRQQPGQSLTLIATANQGSEATYESGFVIDKFPISRPNLTFSTLTVSNMSPEDSSIYLCSVTRGLDQPQHFGDGTRLSIL.

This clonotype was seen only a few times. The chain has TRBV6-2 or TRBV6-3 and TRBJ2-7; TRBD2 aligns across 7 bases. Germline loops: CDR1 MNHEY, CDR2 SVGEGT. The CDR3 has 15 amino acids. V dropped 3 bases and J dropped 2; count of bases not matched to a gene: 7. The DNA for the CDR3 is TGTGCCAGCAGTTATGGAGAGCGGGGTACCTACGAGCAGTACTTC. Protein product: CASSYGERGTYEQYF.

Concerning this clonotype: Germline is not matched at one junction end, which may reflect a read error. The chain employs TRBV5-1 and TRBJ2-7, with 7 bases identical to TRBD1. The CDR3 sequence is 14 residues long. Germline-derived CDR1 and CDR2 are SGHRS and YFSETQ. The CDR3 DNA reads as TGCGCCGGCAGCTTGGACAGGATAGACAATGAGCAGTACTTC. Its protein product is CAGSLDRIDNEQYF.

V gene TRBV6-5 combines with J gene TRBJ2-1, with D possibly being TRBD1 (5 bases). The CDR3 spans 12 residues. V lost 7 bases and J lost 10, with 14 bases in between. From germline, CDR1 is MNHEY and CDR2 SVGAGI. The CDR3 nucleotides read TGTGCCAGCACTCCATATTCAGGGGAGCAGTTCTTC. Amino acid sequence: CASTPYSGEQFF.

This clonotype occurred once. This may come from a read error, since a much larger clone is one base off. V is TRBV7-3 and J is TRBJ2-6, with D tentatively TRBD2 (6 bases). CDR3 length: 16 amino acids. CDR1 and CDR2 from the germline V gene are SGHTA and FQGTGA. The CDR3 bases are TGTGCCAGCAGCCCGTACGGAGGGGCTGGGGCCGACGTCCTGACTTTC. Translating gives CASSPYGGAGADVLTF.

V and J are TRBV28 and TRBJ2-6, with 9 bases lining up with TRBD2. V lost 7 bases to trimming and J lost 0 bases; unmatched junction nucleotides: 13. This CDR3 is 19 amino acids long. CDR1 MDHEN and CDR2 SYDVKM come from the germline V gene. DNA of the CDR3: TGTGCCAGCACCGAGCACGGGCTAGCGGGGATCTCTGGGGCCAACGTCCTGACTTTC. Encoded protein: CASTEHGLAGISGANVLTF.

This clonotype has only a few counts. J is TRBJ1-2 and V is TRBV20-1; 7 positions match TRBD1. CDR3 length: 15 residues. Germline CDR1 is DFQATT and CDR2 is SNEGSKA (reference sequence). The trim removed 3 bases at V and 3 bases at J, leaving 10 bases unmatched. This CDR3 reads CSARVQGMLYYGYTF. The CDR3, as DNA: TGCAGTGCTAGGGTACAGGGGATGCTTTACTATGGCTACACCTTC.

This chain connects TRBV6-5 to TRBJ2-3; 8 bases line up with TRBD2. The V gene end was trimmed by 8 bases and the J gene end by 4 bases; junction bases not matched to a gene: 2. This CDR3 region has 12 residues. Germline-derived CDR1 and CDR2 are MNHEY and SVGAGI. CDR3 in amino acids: CASRAGADTQYF. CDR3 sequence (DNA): TGTGCCAGCCGAGCGGGGGCAGATACGCAGTATTTT.

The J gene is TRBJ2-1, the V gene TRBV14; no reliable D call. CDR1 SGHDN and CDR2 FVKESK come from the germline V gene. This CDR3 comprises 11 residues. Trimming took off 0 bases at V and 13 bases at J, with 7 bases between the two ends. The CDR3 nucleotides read TGTGCCAGCAGCCAAGACTCCAACCAGTTCTTC. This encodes CASSQDSNQFF.

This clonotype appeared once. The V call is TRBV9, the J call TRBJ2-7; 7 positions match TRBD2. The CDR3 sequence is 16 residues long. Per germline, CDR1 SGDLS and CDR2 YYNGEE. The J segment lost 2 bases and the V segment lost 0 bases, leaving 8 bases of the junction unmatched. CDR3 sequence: CASSVGALGGTYEQYF. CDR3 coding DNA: TGTGCCAGCAGCGTAGGGGCCCTGGGAGGGACCTACGAGCAGTACTTC. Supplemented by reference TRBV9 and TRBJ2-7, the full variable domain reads DSGVTQTPKHLITATGQRVTLRCSPRSGDLSVYWYQQSLDQGLQFLIQYYNGEERAKGNILERFSAQQFPDLHSELNLSSLELGDSALYFCASSVGALGGTYEQYFGPGTRLTVT.